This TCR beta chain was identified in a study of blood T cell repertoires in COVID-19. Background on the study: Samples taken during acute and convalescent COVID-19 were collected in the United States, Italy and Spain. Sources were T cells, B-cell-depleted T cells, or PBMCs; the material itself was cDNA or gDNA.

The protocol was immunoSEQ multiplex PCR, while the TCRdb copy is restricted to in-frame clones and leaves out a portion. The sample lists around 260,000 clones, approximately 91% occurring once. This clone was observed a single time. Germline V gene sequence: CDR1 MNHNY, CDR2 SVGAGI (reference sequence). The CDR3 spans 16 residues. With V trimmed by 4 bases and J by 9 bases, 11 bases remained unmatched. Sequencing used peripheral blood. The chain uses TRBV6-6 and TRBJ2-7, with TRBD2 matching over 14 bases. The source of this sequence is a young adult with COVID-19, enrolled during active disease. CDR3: CASSSQPGLAGVGQYF. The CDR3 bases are TGTGCCAGCAGTTCCCAACCGGGACTAGCGGGAGTTGGGCAGTACTTC.